These 21 T cell receptor beta chains were all obtained from the same sample, sequenced in a study of blood T cells in healthy people across ages. Primers used in a second PCR of about 6 to 11 cycles were a sample-barcoded 5' primer and a J-beta primer mix. In TCRdb, the 5' RACE reads were re-called with MiXCR into one record per CDR3 protein. The data contain approximately 780,000 distinct CDR3 sequences, roughly 26% of them singletons. The same sample was also used in a study of T cells of mothers and their children.

Source material: blood. The origin of the receptors is a boy aged 5-17 years in good health.

As concerns this clonotype: The junction departs from the called germline gene at one end, perhaps through a read error. V usage is TRBV12-3 or TRBV12-4 and J usage is TRBJ2-5; D is undetermined. The CDR3 runs 12 residues. CDR3 sequence reads: CASSPPGRLEFF. The CDR3 bases are TGTGCCAGCAGTCCCCCTGGACGCCTGGAGTTCTTC.

A few counts support this clonotype. The genes are TRBV12-3 or TRBV12-4 and TRBJ1-6, with D hard to call. The CDR3 is 14 amino acids. The germline V and J ends were trimmed by 3 bases and 9 bases, with 12 bases remaining between them. As DNA, the CDR3 is TGTGCCAGCAGTTTGTCGGGGAATGGTTCACCCCTCCACTTT. Translation: CASSLSGNGSPLHF.

There are a few counts of this clonotype. The rearrangement links TRBV10-3 to TRBJ2-1, with unresolved D. CDR3 length: 13 amino acids. The germline V and J ends were trimmed by 0 bases and 8 bases, with 8 bases remaining between them. The germline CDR1 and CDR2 sequences are ENHRY and SYGVKD. The CDR3: CAISESKGHEQFF. The CDR3 DNA sequence: TGTGCCATCAGTGAGTCCAAAGGTCATGAGCAGTTCTTC.

DNA for the CDR3: TGCGCCAGCAGCCTGGGGACCGGGACTAGCGGGCCCTACACAGATACGCAGTATTTT. This encodes CASSLGTGTSGPYTDTQYF. The genes are TRBV5-1 and TRBJ2-3; TRBD2 aligns across 12 bases. With 4 bases clipped from V and 2 bases from J, the junction kept 14 bases outside the gene matches. Germline V gene data show CDR1 as SGHRS and CDR2 as YFSETQ. The CDR3 covers 19 residues.

This clonotype turned up a few times. The chain joins TRBV9 to TRBJ1-2, with D unclear. V was trimmed by 5 bases and J by 5 bases, leaving 7 bases between them. CDR3 length equals 11 residues. CDR1 is SGDLS, CDR2 YYNGEE, per germline. The CDR3 DNA sequence: TGTGCCAGCAGGGGTAATTATGGCTACACCTTC. Residues: CASRGNYGYTF.

This clonotype appeared a few times. V gene TRBV10-3 combines with J gene TRBJ2-7, with D possibly matching TRBD2 (5 bases). This CDR3 contains 17 residues. The germline V gene encodes CDR1 ENHRY and CDR2 SYGVKD. V lost 0 bases to trimming and J lost 2 bases, with 17 bases between them. This CDR3 reads CAISESISRETTYEQYF. The CDR3 DNA sequence: TGTGCCATCAGTGAGTCGATTAGTCGGGAAACCACCTACGAGCAGTACTTC.

The V and J genes are TRBV7-9 and TRBJ2-2, with TRBD1 identical over 11 bases. This CDR3 has 15 residues. The trim removed 5 bases at V and 5 bases at J, leaving 4 bases unmatched. The germline V gene has CDR1 SEHNR and CDR2 FQNEAQ (reference sequence). The CDR3 DNA is TGTGCCAGCAGCGAGGACAGGGGGCAGACCGGGGAGCTGTTTTTT. It codes for CASSEDRGQTGELFF.

The rearrangement links TRBV9 to TRBJ2-1; tentatively, D is TRBD1 (6 bases). The better agreement between TRBJ2-7 and the DNA end casts doubt on the J call. CDR1 and CDR2 (germline): SGDLS, YYNGEE. The CDR3 loop spans 13 amino acids. CDR3 bases: TGTGCCAGCAGCCCTGGGTGGACAGCCGAGCAGTACTTC. It yields the protein CASSPGWTAEQYF.

V and J are TRBV9 and TRBJ1-4; D unresolved. The V gene's germline CDR1 is SGDLS and CDR2 YYNGEE. The CDR3 loop spans 15 amino acids. V was trimmed by 3 bases and J by 4 bases, leaving 13 bases between them. As DNA, the CDR3 is TGTGCCAGCAGCGCCGATGGCCTCCTTAATGAAAAACTGTTTTTT. The encoded protein is CASSADGLLNEKLFF.

The J gene is TRBJ2-7, the V gene TRBV28, with 7 positions matching TRBD1. Germline lookup yields CDR1 MDHEN and CDR2 SYDVKM. Trimming took 7 bases from V and 2 from J; bases not matched to a gene: 11. The CDR3 length is 15 residues. CDR3 loop: CASIGMETGTYEQYF. The DNA of the CDR3 is TGTGCCAGCATCGGGATGGAGACAGGGACCTACGAGCAGTACTTC.

V is TRBV5-1 and J is TRBJ2-1, with D perhaps TRBD1 (5 bases). Germline V lookup: CDR1 SGHRS, CDR2 YFSETQ. The V and J ends lost 3 bases and 8 bases respectively, with 18 bases between them. This CDR3 spans 15 amino acids. DNA of the CDR3: TGCGCCAGCAGCTGGGGCGGCCCCTTAACGGATGAGCAGTTCTTC. It codes for CASSWGGPLTDEQFF.

The chain's CDR3 is CASSLQIDTQYF. CDR3 DNA sequence: TGTGCCAGCAGCTTGCAGATAGATACGCAGTATTTT. The J gene is TRBJ2-3, the V gene TRBV7-9, with D uncertain. The CDR3 sequence is 12 residues long. The V end lost 3 bases, the J end lost 5 bases, and 6 bases lay between the germline ends. Per the germline V gene, CDR1 is SEHNR and CDR2 is FQNEAQ (reference sequence).

This clonotype was found a few times. The V call is TRBV19, the J call TRBJ2-4, with 11 bases lining up with TRBD2. In germline, CDR1 is LNHDA, CDR2 SQIVND (reference sequence). This CDR3 contains 15 residues. Losses at the gene ends were 5 bases for V and 9 bases for J; bases not matched to a gene: 9. CDR3 residues: CASSPTSGGRVIQYF. The CDR3 bases are TGTGCCAGTAGTCCCACTAGCGGGGGCCGGGTCATTCAGTACTTC. Complete variable domain (other parts from reference TRBV19 and TRBJ2-4): DGGITQSPKYLFRKEGQNVTLSCEQNLNHDAMYWYRQDPGQGLRLIYYSQIVNDFQKGDIAEGYSVSREKKESFPLTVTSAQKNPTAFYLCASSPTSGGRVIQYFGAGTRLSVL.

This clonotype appeared once. The V gene is TRBV5-1, the J gene TRBJ2-5; 7 bases line up with TRBD2. V dropped 4 bases and J dropped 1; count of bases not matched to a gene: 4. The CDR3 is 14 amino acids. Germline CDR1 is SGHRS and CDR2 is YFSETQ. CDR3 region: CASSVLALQETQYF. CDR3 sequence (DNA): TGCGCCAGCAGCGTACTAGCGCTCCAAGAGACCCAGTACTTC.

This clonotype was seen more than once but under ten times. The gene calls are TRBV5-4 and TRBJ2-4, with 8 bases that match TRBD1. The ends lost 3 bases at V and 1 base at J; junction bases unmatched: 6. This CDR3 is built from 16 residues. CDR1 and CDR2 (germline): SGHNT, YYREEE (reference sequence). In DNA form, the CDR3 reads TGTGCCAGCAGCTCGCCGGGACAGGAGGCCAAAAACATTCAGTACTTC. Its protein is CASSSPGQEAKNIQYF.

This clonotype was detected only a few times. CDR3 coding DNA: TGTGCCAGCAGATCAAACAGGGGTAACCAAGAGACCCAGTACTTC. Amino acids: CASRSNRGNQETQYF. This chain uses TRBV7-6 with TRBJ2-5, with TRBD1 matching 7 bases. V was pared by 6 bases and J by 0 bases, with 7 bases of the junction left unmatched. This CDR3 contains 15 residues. From germline, CDR1 is SGHVS and CDR2 FNYEAQ. The entire variable domain, with the rest obtained from reference TRBV7-6 and TRBJ2-5, is as follows: GAGVSQSPRYKVTKRGQDVALRCDPISGHVSLYWYRQALGQGPEFLTYFNYEAQQDKSGLPNDRFSAERPEGSISTLTIQRTEQRDSAMYRCASRSNRGNQETQYFGPGTRLLVL.

This chain uses TRBV5-1 with TRBJ1-6, with a possible D match to TRBD1 (5 bases). Per germline, CDR1 SGHRS and CDR2 YFSETQ. The CDR3 is 15 amino acids. The V end lost 0 bases, the J end lost 7 bases, and 11 bases lay between the germline ends. In DNA, the CDR3 is TGCGCCAGCAGCTTGGAAGGGACGTGGAATTCACCCCTCCACTTT. This codes for CASSLEGTWNSPLHF.

J is TRBJ2-5 and V is TRBV28; the D gene is possibly TRBD1 (6 bases). TRBJ2-7 explains the end of the DNA better; the J call may be wrong. The germline CDR1 and CDR2 sequences are MDHEN and SYDVKM. The length of the CDR3 is 15 residues. The chain's CDR3 is CASSAASTRGYEQYF. For the CDR3, the DNA is TGTGCCAGCAGTGCGGCCAGCACTAGGGGGTACGAGCAGTACTTC.

The sample holds a few counts of this clonotype. The chain uses TRBV6-1 and TRBJ2-1; TRBD2 aligns across 12 bases. Looked up from germline, CDR1 is MNHNS and CDR2 is SASEGT. V gave up 6 bases and J gave up 2 bases; unmatched junction bases: 5. The length of the CDR3 is 16 residues. Here the CDR3 reads CASRRLAGETYNEQFF. DNA for the CDR3: TGTGCCAGCAGGAGACTAGCGGGGGAGACCTACAATGAGCAGTTCTTC.

This clonotype was seen only a few times. This sequence joins TRBV5-1 and TRBJ2-3, with a possible D match to TRBD1 (5 bases). This CDR3 spans 14 amino acids. With 4 bases removed from V and 3 bases from J, the gap between germline ends came to 12 bases. Germline V gene sequence: CDR1 SGHRS, CDR2 YFSETQ. CDR3 in amino acids: CASSALQGTDTQYF. In DNA form, the CDR3 reads TGCGCCAGCAGCGCCCTGCAGGGTACAGATACGCAGTATTTT.

The chain couples TRBV20-1 to TRBJ2-7, with D perhaps TRBD1 or TRBD2 (5 bases each). The CDR3 length is 12 residues. The germline V and J ends were trimmed by 6 bases and 5 bases, with 14 bases remaining between them. The germline V gene encodes CDR1 DFQATT and CDR2 SNEGSKA (reference sequence). CDR3 nucleotide sequence: TGCAGTGCGAGGACGGGGCCTGACGAGCAGTACTTC. Its translation is CSARTGPDEQYF.